The clone carrying this T cell receptor (beta chain) came up a few times. PCR was performed a second time for about 7 to 11 cycles using a sample-barcoded 5' primer and a J-beta primer mix. TCRdb redid the calling of the 5' RACE reads with MiXCR, one entry per CDR3 protein. Here the sample spans roughly 1,300,000 distinct CDR3 sequences, 59% being singletons. This CDR3 region has 13 residues. Germline loops: CDR1 SGHAT, CDR2 FQNNGV. Trimming cost V 1 base and J 9 bases; bases outside gene matches: 3. This record comes from a study of blood T cells in healthy people across ages. The chain has TRBV11-2 and TRBJ2-1; TRBD1 aligns across 7 bases. Sequenced sample: blood. The receptor was isolated from a young man in good health. The CDR3 nucleotides are TGTGCCAGCAGCTTAGGGACAGGAATTGAGCAGTTCTTC. Protein product: CASSLGTGIEQFF. The full variable domain, rest sourced from reference TRBV11-2 and TRBJ2-1, is EAGVAQSPRYKIIEKRQSVAFWCNPISGHATLYWYQQILGQGPKLLIQFQNNGVVDDSQLPKDRFSAERLKGVDSTLKIQPAKLEDSAVYLCASSLGTGIEQFFGPGTRLTVL.